This is a list of T cell receptor beta chains from one sample in a study of PD-1 blockade in classical Hodgkin lymphoma. Libraries were prepared by immunoSEQ multiplex PCR; TCRdb keeps only in-frame clonotypes and omits some of them. The sample contains about 93,000 clones, 78% of which appear only once. Sequences were derived from peripheral blood mononuclear cells (PBMCs), sampled before the fourth cycle of nivolumab. The source of these receptors is a human donor with classical Hodgkin lymphoma. Both conserved end residues are part of each CDR3. D genes are given only for firm matches. Size values are once, few and many counts, or a class for expanded clones, and some rows have none.

abundance	d_gene	v_gene	j_gene	CDR3nt	CDR3aa
.	.	TRBV4-1	TRBJ2-3	TGCGCCAGCAGCAGAAGTGGGTGGAGGGTGGGCACAGATACGCAGTATTTT	CASSRSGWRVGTDTQYF
.	.	TRBV29-1	TRBJ2-1	TGCAGCGTTGACCGAACAGGAGGTGAGCAGTTCTTC	CSVDRTGGEQFF
.	TRBD2	TRBV10-3	TRBJ2-5	TGTGCCATCAGTGATCGGGGCGGGGGAGAGACCCAGTACTTC	CAISDRGGGETQYF
once	.	TRBV18	TRBJ1-3	TGTGCCAGCTCACCGATTGACGGAAGCTCTGGAAACACCATATATTTT	CASSPIDGSSGNTIYF
few	TRBD2	TRBV5-4	TRBJ2-5	TGTGCCAGCAGCGTGGGACTAGCGGGGAGCCCGTACCAAGAGACCCAGTACTTC	CASSVGLAGSPYQETQYF
.	.	TRBV6-5	TRBJ1-2	TGTGCCAGCTTAGGTACCCGCTTACATGGCTACACCTTC	CASLGTRLHGYTF
.	.	TRBV7-2	TRBJ1-2	TGTGCCAGCAGCTCGCGGGGGGGGTTCTATGGCTACACCTTC	CASSSRGGFYGYTF
once	.	TRBV5-4	TRBJ2-7	TGTGCCAGCAGCTTGGGACCAAGAACGTACGAGCAGTACTTC	CASSLGPRTYEQYF
.	TRBD1	TRBV9	TRBJ1-2	TGTGCCAGCAGCGCAGGGGAGACAGGGGCCCATGGCTACACCTTC	CASSAGETGAHGYTF
.	TRBD1	TRBV5-1	TRBJ2-5	TGCGCCAGCAGCGTGCTACGCCAGACAGGGGAAGAGACCCAGTACTTC	CASSVLRQTGEETQYF
.	TRBD1	TRBV7-9	TRBJ1-4	TGTGCCAGCAGCTTAAGACAGGGGACTGTTGAAAAACTGTTTTTT	CASSLRQGTVEKLFF
.	TRBD2	TRBV28	TRBJ2-3	TGTGCCAGCAGACACGGACTAGCGGGAGCGACAGATACGCAGTATTTT	CASRHGLAGATDTQYF
once	.	TRBV5-6	TRBJ1-2	TGTGCCAGCAGCTCGATCGGGGGAGGCACCAACTATGGCTACACCTTC	CASSSIGGGTNYGYTF
many	.	TRBV7-9	TRBJ1-3	TGTGCCAGCAGCTTAAAAGACACCGGCTCTGGAAACACCATATATTTT	CASSLKDTGSGNTIYF
once	.	TRBV7-3	TRBJ2-2	TGTGCCAGCAGCCACGACACCGGGGAGCTGTTTTTT	CASSHDTGELFF
.	TRBD1	TRBV5-1	TRBJ2-3	TGCGCCAGCACCAACAGGGGAACAGATACGCAGTATTTT	CASTNRGTDTQYF
.	TRBD1	TRBV19	TRBJ2-5	TGTGCCAGTAGGGATGGACAGGGTAGAGTGGAGACCCAGTACTTC	CASRDGQGRVETQYF
.	.	TRBV18	TRBJ1-2	TGTGCCAGCTCACCAGGAGAAACTAACTATGGCTACACCTTC	CASSPGETNYGYTF
.	.	TRBV19	TRBJ1-2	TGTGCCAGTACGCCCGGGGGGCTCAACTATGGCTACACCTTC	CASTPGGLNYGYTF
.	TRBD2	TRBV6-6	TRBJ2-1	TGTGCCAGCAGCCGACTAGCGGGGGACTACAATGAGCAGTTCTTC	CASSRLAGDYNEQFF
few	.	TRBV30	TRBJ1-1	TGTGCCTGGAGCGAAGAAACTGAAGCTTTCTTT	CAWSEETEAFF